The sequence of this T cell receptor beta chain was determined in a study of blood T cell repertoires in COVID-19. Sequenced by immunoSEQ multiplex PCR; TCRdb stores in-frame clones only, minus some. The sample yields about 140,000 clones, roughly 88% seen once. Sequenced: peripheral blood. The source of this sequence is a woman in her fifties or sixties with acute or convalescent COVID-19.

The CDR3 DNA follows: TGCGCCAGCAGCATCGGGACTAGCGGGGATAAAGAGACCCAGTACTTC. Translating gives CASSIGTSGDKETQYF. The rearrangement joins TRBV5-1 to TRBJ2-5; 13 bases align to TRBD2. Germline assignment: CDR1 SGHRS and CDR2 YFSETQ. This CDR3 comprises 16 residues. V dropped 4 bases and J dropped 3; count of bases not matched to a gene: 6.